Presented here are 18 T cell receptor beta chains from one specimen sequenced in a study of blood T cell repertoires in COVID-19. Sequencing used immunoSEQ multiplex PCR; TCRdb keeps in-frame clones, though not all of them. The repertoire has 200,000 to 250,000 clones, roughly 79% of them found once; the top ten carry 6.5% to 9.5%. Sequencing was carried out using peripheral blood. The receptors were sampled from a woman older than 75 with COVID-19, enrolled during active disease.

This chain links TRBV10-3 with TRBJ2-2; 11 positions match TRBD2. Germline CDR1 ENHRY, CDR2 SYGVKD. The CDR3 has 17 residues. V was pared by 3 bases and J by 7 bases, with 10 bases of the junction left unmatched. CDR3 loop: CAISDPSGGTGNGELFF. The CDR3, as DNA: TGTGCCATCAGTGACCCTAGCGGGGGGACCGGGAACGGGGAGCTGTTTTTT.

This clone was detected a few times. V usage is TRBV11-2 and J usage is TRBJ2-5; 9 positions agree with TRBD2. The V segment lost 0 bases and the J segment 4 bases; nucleotides outside the gene matches: 12. This CDR3 contains 18 residues. The germline CDR1 and CDR2 sequences are SGHAT and FQNNGV. CDR3 DNA sequence: TGTGCCAGCAGCTTAGATTTGGGTGCAGCGGGAGGAGGAGAGACCCAGTACTTC. Translating it yields CASSLDLGAAGGGETQYF.

This sequence joins TRBV5-1 and TRBJ1-1; TRBD1 might be the D (6 bases). CDR3 length: 11 residues. Germline assignment: CDR1 SGHRS and CDR2 YFSETQ. V lost 2 bases and J 9 bases, leaving 8 bases between the germline ends. The CDR3: CASSLQGQAFF. The CDR3 DNA reads TGCGCCAGCAGCTTACAGGGTCAAGCTTTCTTT.

This CDR3 is CASSPRPGKLFF. The DNA of the CDR3 is TGTGCCAGCAGCCCACGACCAGGAAAACTGTTTTTT. The V and J genes are TRBV27 and TRBJ1-4, with D hard to call. The CDR3 is 12 amino acids. The V end was cut by 6 bases, the J end by 10 bases, with 12 bases between. Germline CDR1 is MNHEY and CDR2 is SMNVEV (reference sequence).

The chain couples TRBV5-1 to TRBJ2-7; 10 bases are shared with TRBD1. The CDR3 length is 14 residues. V lost 5 bases to trimming and J lost 3 bases; unmatched junction nucleotides: 5. CDR1 is SGHRS, CDR2 YFSETQ, per germline. The CDR3 DNA is TGCGCCAGCAGTCCCGGGACAGGGGACTACGAGCAGTACTTC. This translates into CASSPGTGDYEQYF.

In its sample, this clone was seen a few times. The chain joins TRBV4-1 to TRBJ1-2; TRBD1 matches at 9 bases. The ends lost 3 bases at V and 0 bases at J; junction bases unmatched: 2. In germline, CDR1 is MGHRA, CDR2 YSYEKL. The CDR3 loop spans 15 amino acids. The CDR3 loop is CASSQTGGANYGYTF. CDR3 DNA: TGCGCCAGCAGCCAGACAGGGGGTGCTAACTATGGCTACACCTTC.

This clone was detected once. The V call is TRBV15, the J call TRBJ2-1; D is possibly TRBD1 (5 bases). V gave up 0 bases and J gave up 9 bases, with 12 bases separating them. The CDR3 length is 14 residues. In germline, CDR1 is LNHNV, CDR2 YYDKDF (reference sequence). DNA of the CDR3: TGTGCCACCAGCAGAGATCGGGTTGACAGTGAGCAGTTCTTC. This codes for CATSRDRVDSEQFF.

J is TRBJ2-7 and V is TRBV18; D is possibly TRBD1 (6 bases). Germline CDR1 KGHSH, CDR2 LQKENI. This CDR3 region has 14 residues. Trimming cost V 3 bases and J 2 bases, with 11 bases left between them. The CDR3 coding sequence is TGTGCCAGCTCACCGATGACAGGAACCTACGAGCAGTACTTC. Its protein product is CASSPMTGTYEQYF.

The V gene is TRBV6-2 or TRBV6-3, the J gene TRBJ1-1; 8 bases are a match to TRBD1. The V gene's germline CDR1 is MNHEY and CDR2 SVGEGT. V gave up 2 bases and J gave up 0 bases; unmatched junction bases: 2. CDR3 length equals 15 residues. The CDR3 loop reads CASSYDRGLNTEAFF. CDR3 DNA: TGTGCCAGCAGTTACGACAGGGGATTGAACACTGAAGCTTTCTTT.

This sequence joins TRBV27 and TRBJ2-7, with no clear D. The CDR3 consists of 14 residues. V dropped 0 bases and J dropped 1 base, with 7 bases sitting between them. Looked up from germline, CDR1 is MNHEY and CDR2 is SMNVEV (reference sequence). CDR3 nucleotide sequence: TGTGCCAGCAGTTTATCGGGCCATTCCTACGAGCAGTACTTC. It codes for CASSLSGHSYEQYF.

This clone showed up just once. V is TRBV5-1 and J is TRBJ1-4; TRBD1 aligns across 7 bases. This CDR3 has 16 residues. Germline CDR1 is SGHRS and CDR2 is YFSETQ. The V and J ends lost 3 bases and 0 bases, in that order; junction bases with no gene match: 5. Here the CDR3 DNA reads TGCGCCAGCAGCTCGGGACAGAAGGCAACTAATGAAAAACTGTTTTTT. It translates to CASSSGQKATNEKLFF.

The chain is built from TRBV7-9 and TRBJ1-6; a weak D match, TRBD1 (6 bases). Germline lookup yields CDR1 SEHNR and CDR2 FQNEAQ (reference sequence). CDR3 length equals 15 residues. The V end was cut by 2 bases, the J end by 8 bases, with 13 bases between. CDR3 sequence reads: CASSLTGLKDSPLHF. The CDR3 DNA reads TGTGCCAGCAGCTTAACAGGGCTTAAAGATTCACCCCTCCACTTT.

This rearrangement joins TRBV4-1 to TRBJ2-7; 11 positions agree with TRBD2. Losses at the gene ends were 1 base for V and 2 bases for J; bases not matched to a gene: 7. CDR3 size: 17 residues. Germline V lookup: CDR1 MGHRA, CDR2 YSYEKL. The CDR3 region has the DNA TGCGCCAGCAGCCAAGCCCCGGGACTAGCGGTCACCTACGAGCAGTACTTC. It specifies CASSQAPGLAVTYEQYF.

J is TRBJ1-3 and V is TRBV5-1; 7 bases line up with TRBD1. Germline V gives CDR1 SGHRS, CDR2 YFSETQ. The CDR3 consists of 15 residues. J gave up 2 bases and V 3 bases, and 5 bases lay outside the gene matches. This chain's CDR3 is CASSSTGLTGNTIYF. The CDR3 region has the DNA TGCGCCAGCAGCTCGACAGGGCTAACTGGAAACACCATATATTTT. The full variable domain, its missing parts supplied by reference TRBV5-1 and TRBJ1-3, is KAGVTQTPRYLIKTRGQQVTLSCSPISGHRSVSWYQQTPGQGLQFLFEYFSETQRNKGNFPGRFSGRQFSNSRSEMNVSTLELGDSALYLCASSSTGLTGNTIYFGEGSWLTVV.

The chain links TRBV7-2 to TRBJ1-6; D uncertain. The CDR3 sequence is 12 residues long. Trimming stripped 6 bases from V and 7 bases from J, with 7 bases between. Germline V gene sequence: CDR1 SGHTA, CDR2 FQGNSA. CDR3 in DNA: TGTGCCAGCAGTCAAAGCAATTCACCCCTCCACTTT. The encoded protein is CASSQSNSPLHF.

V usage is TRBV6-5 and J usage is TRBJ1-6; 7 bases are shared with TRBD1. The CDR3 consists of 15 residues. CDR1 and CDR2 from the germline V gene are MNHEY and SVGAGI. V was pared by 0 bases and J by 7 bases, with 3 bases of the junction left unmatched. The CDR3 DNA is TGTGCCAGCAGTTACTCTACAGGGGCGAATTCACCCCTCCACTTT. This sequence encodes CASSYSTGANSPLHF.

The chain carries TRBV28 and TRBJ1-1; D unclear. The germline V and J ends were trimmed by 2 bases and 4 bases, with 14 bases remaining between them. The CDR3 is 15 amino acids. The germline gives CDR1 MDHEN, CDR2 SYDVKM. Here the CDR3 reads CASSLGVGGSTEAFF. The CDR3 DNA reads TGTGCCAGCAGTTTAGGGGTCGGAGGAAGCACTGAAGCTTTCTTT.

V gene TRBV19 combines with J gene TRBJ2-5; TRBD2 agrees at 8 bases. This CDR3 comprises 14 residues. With V trimmed by 8 bases and J by 4 bases, 9 bases remained unmatched. The germline V gene has CDR1 LNHDA and CDR2 SQIVND (reference sequence). The CDR3 here is CASSGRAGGETQYF. For the CDR3, the DNA is TGTGCCAGTTCCGGGAGGGCGGGCGGAGAGACCCAGTACTTC.